The 14 T cell receptor beta chains below come from one sample, sequenced in a study of identical twins. TCRdb called the 5' RACE reads again in MiXCR, with one record for every CDR3 protein. Among more than 650,000 distinct CDR3 sequences listed, over 5% were seen once. The sequenced material came from naive T cells sorted from blood. These receptors originate from a man aged 18 to 30 in good health.

This clonotype was picked up many times. The chain is built from TRBV24-1 and TRBJ2-1, with D tentatively TRBD1 or TRBD2 (6 bases each). This CDR3 contains 14 residues. From germline, CDR1 is KGHDR and CDR2 SFDVKD. V shed 8 bases and J shed 1 base, with 11 bases lying between them. The CDR3 is CATTEGGSYNEQFF. The CDR3 DNA follows: TGTGCCACCACCGAGGGGGGTTCCTACAATGAGCAGTTCTTC.

This clonotype was recorded many times. The rearrangement uses TRBV5-1 and TRBJ2-1; 10 nucleotides align to TRBD2. This CDR3 contains 16 residues. Germline values: CDR1 SGHRS, CDR2 YFSETQ. V lost 6 bases and J lost 0; bases outside the gene matches: 6. The CDR3 DNA reads TGCGCCAGCAACAGGGCTAGCGGGAGCTCCTACAATGAGCAGTTCTTC. Its translation: CASNRASGSSYNEQFF.

This clonotype was counted ten times or more. The rearrangement joins TRBV6-1 to TRBJ1-3; no reliable D call. This CDR3 comprises 16 residues. Trimming removed 6 bases at V and 1 base at J, with 16 bases between. The V gene's germline CDR1 is MNHNS and CDR2 SASEGT. DNA for the CDR3: TGTGCCAGCAGATCTGGAGGGAGAGCTTCTGGAAACACCATATATTTT. Translated: CASRSGGRASGNTIYF.

This clonotype was recorded a few times. The chain carries TRBV3-1 and TRBJ2-5; TRBD1 might be the D (6 bases). Per germline, CDR1 LGHDT and CDR2 YNNKEL (reference sequence). Trimming took off 2 bases at V and 1 base at J, with 14 bases between the two ends. The CDR3 has 16 residues. In DNA, the CDR3 is TGTGCCAGCAGCCAACCCGGGACATTCGGCCAAGAGACCCAGTACTTC. Its translation is CASSQPGTFGQETQYF.

The CDR3 DNA sequence: TGTGCCAGCCGGGACAGCAGCGCCTATGGCTACACCTTC. Translation gives CASRDSSAYGYTF. The J gene is TRBJ1-2, the V gene TRBV2, with TRBD1 matching over 7 bases. V lost 8 bases, J lost 4 bases, and 7 bases stayed unmatched. This CDR3 region has 13 residues. Germline V gene sequence: CDR1 SNHLY, CDR2 FYNNEI.

At least ten counts were recorded for this clonotype. The J gene is TRBJ2-1, the V gene TRBV27; 7 bases are a match to TRBD2. Trimming removed 8 bases from V and 2 bases from J; junction bases left unmatched: 12. Germline CDR1 is MNHEY and CDR2 is SMNVEV (reference sequence). This CDR3 comprises 16 residues. For the CDR3, the DNA is TGTGCCAGCCGATACAAGACTAGCACTCCCTACAATGAGCAGTTCTTC. This sequence encodes CASRYKTSTPYNEQFF.

This clonotype was seen only a few times. One end of the junction is discordant with germline, which a read error may explain. The chain is built from TRBV5-1 and TRBJ1-5, with D maybe TRBD1 (5 bases). Germline CDR1 and CDR2: SGHRS and YFSETQ. CDR3 length: 14 amino acids. The CDR3 spells CASILGGRNQPQHF. The CDR3 DNA sequence: TGCGCCAGCATCTTGGGGGGACGGAATCAGCCCCAGCATTTT.

Ten or more counts support this clonotype. The chain uses TRBV5-1 and TRBJ2-7; TRBD2 agrees at 7 bases. Unmatched junction bases numbered 8, after V lost 3 bases and J lost 2 bases. Germline V gives CDR1 SGHRS, CDR2 YFSETQ. This CDR3 is 15 amino acids long. The CDR3 DNA is TGCGCCAGCAGCTCAATTCCGGGACTAACCTACGAGCAGTACGTC. This encodes CASSSIPGLTYEQYV.

This clonotype was counted ten times or more. V gene TRBV4-1 combines with J gene TRBJ2-7; D gene unclear. The CDR3 spans 14 residues. Per germline, CDR1 MGHRA and CDR2 YSYEKL. Between the trimmed V and J ends, which lost 0 bases and 2 bases, there was a span of 8 bases. CDR3 sequence: CASSQEMGPYEQYV. The CDR3 coding sequence is TGCGCCAGCAGCCAAGAGATGGGCCCCTACGAGCAGTACGTC.

This clonotype has a handful of counts. This sequence joins TRBV7-9 and TRBJ2-7, with 8 bases matching TRBD2. V lost 5 bases to trimming and J lost 1 base; unmatched junction nucleotides: 10. The CDR3 has 16 residues. Germline CDR1 and CDR2: SEHNR and FQNEAQ (reference sequence). CDR3 DNA: TGTGCCAGCAGCCCCATCAACGGGAGGGTGTCCTACGAGCAGTACTTC. Protein: CASSPINGRVSYEQYF.

In its sample, this clonotype was seen a few times. This chain links TRBV29-1 with TRBJ2-3, with 14 positions matching TRBD2. Trimming at V came to 2 bases and at J to 1 base, leaving 8 bases not matched to a gene. The CDR3 runs to 18 residues. CDR1 SQVTM and CDR2 ANQGSEA come from the germline V gene. The CDR3 sequence: CSVETGLAGVGRTDTQYF. Here the CDR3 DNA reads TGCAGCGTTGAAACGGGACTAGCGGGAGTAGGGCGCACAGATACGCAGTATTTT.

In its sample, this clonotype was seen a few times. This chain links TRBV7-9 with TRBJ2-2; tentatively, D is TRBD1 (5 bases). V lost 1 base to trimming and J lost 10 bases, with 7 bases between them. Germline V gene sequence: CDR1 SEHNR, CDR2 FQNEAQ (reference sequence). The CDR3 runs to 12 residues. The CDR3 is CASSLVGVELFF. The CDR3 DNA reads TGTGCCAGCAGCTTAGTAGGGGTGGAGCTGTTTTTT.

This rearrangement joins TRBV11-2 to TRBJ2-7, with D possibly TRBD1 on 6 matching bases. V lost 1 base and J lost 2, with 9 bases in between. The germline V gene has CDR1 SGHAT and CDR2 FQNNGV. The CDR3 is made up of 14 amino acids. The CDR3 DNA is TGTGCCAGCAGCTTAGTAACAGGGCCCTACGAGCAGTACGTC. As protein: CASSLVTGPYEQYV.

This clonotype was seen many times. The chain joins TRBV12-3 or TRBV12-4 to TRBJ2-2, with a tentative D call TRBD2 (5 bases). The V and J ends lost 1 base and 3 bases respectively, with 15 bases between them. The CDR3 spans 17 residues. CDR3 amino acids: CASSLGGWEPHTGELFF. The CDR3, as DNA: TGTGCCAGCAGTTTAGGAGGTTGGGAGCCCCACACCGGGGAGCTGTTTTTT.